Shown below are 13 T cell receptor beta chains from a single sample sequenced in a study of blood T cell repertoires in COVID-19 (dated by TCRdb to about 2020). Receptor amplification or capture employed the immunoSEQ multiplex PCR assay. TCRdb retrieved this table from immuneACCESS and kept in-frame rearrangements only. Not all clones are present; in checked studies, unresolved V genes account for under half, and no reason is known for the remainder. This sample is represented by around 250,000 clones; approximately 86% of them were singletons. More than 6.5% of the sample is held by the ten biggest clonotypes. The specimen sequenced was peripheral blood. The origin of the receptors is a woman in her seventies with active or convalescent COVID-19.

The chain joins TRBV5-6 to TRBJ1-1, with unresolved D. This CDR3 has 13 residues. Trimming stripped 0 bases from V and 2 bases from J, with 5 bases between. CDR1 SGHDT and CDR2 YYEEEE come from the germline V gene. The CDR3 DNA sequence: TGTGCCAGCAGCTTGGGCAGTAACACTGAAGCTTTCTTT. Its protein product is CASSLGSNTEAFF.

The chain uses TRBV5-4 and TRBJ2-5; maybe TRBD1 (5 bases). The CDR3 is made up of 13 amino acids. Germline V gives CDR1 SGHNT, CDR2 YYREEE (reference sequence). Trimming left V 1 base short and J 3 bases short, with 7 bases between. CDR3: CASSLRGEETQYF. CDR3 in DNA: TGTGCCAGCAGCTTGAGGGGTGAAGAGACCCAGTACTTC.

For the CDR3, the DNA is TGTGCCACACAGACAGGCGGGACTAATGAAAAACTGTTTTTT. Its translation is CATQTGGTNEKLFF. The V call is TRBV2, the J call TRBJ1-4; TRBD1 might be the D (6 bases). The CDR3 is made up of 14 amino acids. The V and J ends lost 10 bases and 2 bases respectively, with 14 bases between them. Per the germline V gene, CDR1 is SNHLY and CDR2 is FYNNEI. Together with reference TRBV2 and TRBJ1-4, the CDR3 gives the full variable domain: EPEVTQTPSHQVTQMGQEVILRCVPISNHLYFYWYRQILGQKVEFLVSFYNNEISEKSEIFDDQFSVERPDGSNFTLKIRSTKLEDSAMYFCATQTGGTNEKLFFGSGTQLSVL.

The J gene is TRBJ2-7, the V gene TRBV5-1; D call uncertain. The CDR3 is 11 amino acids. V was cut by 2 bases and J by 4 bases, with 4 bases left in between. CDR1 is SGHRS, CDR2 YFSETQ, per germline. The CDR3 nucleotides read TGCGCCAGCAGCTTCCCGTACGAGCAGTACTTC. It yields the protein CASSFPYEQYF.

This chain's CDR3 is CASSLMGGTEAFF. The CDR3 nucleotides are TGTGCCAGCAGTCTAATGGGGGGGACTGAAGCTTTCTTT. The chain recombines TRBV5-4 with TRBJ1-1; a weak D match, TRBD1 (5 bases). The germline V and J ends were trimmed by 5 bases and 5 bases, with 13 bases remaining between them. The germline CDR1 and CDR2 sequences are SGHNT and YYREEE (reference sequence). CDR3 length: 13 amino acids.

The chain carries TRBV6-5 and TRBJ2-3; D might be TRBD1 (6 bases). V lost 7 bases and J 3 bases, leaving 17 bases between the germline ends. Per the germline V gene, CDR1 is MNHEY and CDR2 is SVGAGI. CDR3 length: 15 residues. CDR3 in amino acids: CASIQGGQPTDTQYF. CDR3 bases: TGTGCCAGCATCCAAGGGGGTCAGCCGACAGATACGCAGTATTTT.

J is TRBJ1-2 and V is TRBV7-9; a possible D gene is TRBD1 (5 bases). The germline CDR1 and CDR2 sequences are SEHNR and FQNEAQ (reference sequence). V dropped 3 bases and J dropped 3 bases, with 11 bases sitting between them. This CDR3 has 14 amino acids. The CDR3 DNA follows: TGTGCCAGCAGCTTCGGCAGGGCCGACTATGGCTACACCTTC. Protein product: CASSFGRADYGYTF. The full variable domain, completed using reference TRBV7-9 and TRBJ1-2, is DTGVSQNPRHKITKRGQNVTFRCDPISEHNRLYWYRQTLGQGPEFLTYFQNEAQLEKSRLLSDRFSAERPKGSFSTLEIQRTEQGDSAMYLCASSFGRADYGYTFGSGTRLTVV.

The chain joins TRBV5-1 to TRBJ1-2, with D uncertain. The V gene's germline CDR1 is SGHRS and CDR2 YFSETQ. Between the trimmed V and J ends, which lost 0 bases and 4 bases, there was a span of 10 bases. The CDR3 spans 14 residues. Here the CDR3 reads CASSLATTGYGYTF. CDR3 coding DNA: TGCGCCAGCAGCTTGGCCACTACTGGCTATGGCTACACCTTC.

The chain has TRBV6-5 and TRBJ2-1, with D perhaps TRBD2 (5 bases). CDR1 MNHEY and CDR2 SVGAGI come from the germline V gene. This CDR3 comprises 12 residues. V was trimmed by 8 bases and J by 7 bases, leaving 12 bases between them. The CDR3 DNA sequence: TGTGCCAGCGAGGGAAACGGGAATGAGCAGTTCTTC. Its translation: CASEGNGNEQFF.

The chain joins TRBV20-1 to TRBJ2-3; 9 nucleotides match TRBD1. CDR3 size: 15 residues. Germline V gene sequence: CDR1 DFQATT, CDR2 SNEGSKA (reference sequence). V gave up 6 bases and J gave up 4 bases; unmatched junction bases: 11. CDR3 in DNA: TGCAGTGCGAGTACAGGGGGCGCGGGATCAGATACGCAGTATTTT. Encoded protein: CSASTGGAGSDTQYF.

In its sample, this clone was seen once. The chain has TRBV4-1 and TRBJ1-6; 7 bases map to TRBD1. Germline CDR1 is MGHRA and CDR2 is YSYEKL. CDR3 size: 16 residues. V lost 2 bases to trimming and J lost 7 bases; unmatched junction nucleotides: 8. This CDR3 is CASSQRAGTVNSPLHF. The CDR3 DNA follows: TGCGCCAGCAGCCAACGGGCAGGGACAGTAAATTCACCCCTCCACTTT.

The CDR3 bases are TGTGCCAGCAGCCATCGTGAGGGTCTCAGATATGGCTACACCTTC. It codes for CASSHREGLRYGYTF. V usage is TRBV14 and J usage is TRBJ1-2; D is unclear. CDR1 SGHDN and CDR2 FVKESK come from the germline V gene. This CDR3 has 15 residues. V was cut by 3 bases and J by 5 bases, with 16 bases left in between.

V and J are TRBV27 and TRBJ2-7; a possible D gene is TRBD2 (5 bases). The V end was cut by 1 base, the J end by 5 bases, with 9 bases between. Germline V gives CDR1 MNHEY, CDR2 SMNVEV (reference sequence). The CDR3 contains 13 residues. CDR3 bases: TGTGCCAGCAGTTTATTCCTAGCAGACGAGCAGTACTTC. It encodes CASSLFLADEQYF.